These 27 T cell receptor beta chains were all obtained from the same sample, sequenced in a study of naive and memory T cell subsets. TCR cDNA received a 3' ligated oligonucleotide that carried a UMI. Ligated cDNA underwent four rounds of PCR with nested alpha and beta constant region primers and SP2. In TCRdb, the 5' RACE reads were re-called with MiXCR into one record per CDR3 protein. The sample gives about 57,000 distinct CDR3 sequences, over 6% of which show up once; more than 7.5% is in the top ten. The receptor source for this set is a female donor in good health.

This clonotype was seen ten or more times. This rearrangement joins TRBV14 to TRBJ1-1; the match to TRBD1 covers 10 bases. Losses at the gene ends were 1 base for V and 0 bases for J; bases not matched to a gene: 11. The length of the CDR3 is 19 residues. From germline, CDR1 is SGHDN and CDR2 FVKESK. CDR3 region: CASSQVLGQGLGMNTEAFF. Written as DNA, the CDR3 is TGTGCCAGCAGCCAAGTTCTGGGACAGGGGCTCGGCATGAACACTGAAGCTTTCTTT.

There are many counts of this clonotype. The chain combines TRBV18 with TRBJ1-1; D ambiguous. CDR1 is KGHSH, CDR2 LQKENI, per germline. Deletions cut 2 bases from V and 4 bases from J, with 8 bases between. CDR3 size: 13 residues. The CDR3 nucleotides are TGTGCCAGCTCACCAAGTAGCCCCACTGAAGCTTTCTTT. It encodes CASSPSSPTEAFF.

This chain joins TRBV20-1 and TRBJ1-2; D unclear. CDR1 is DFQATT and CDR2 is SNEGSKA in the germline V gene (reference sequence). The CDR3 has 15 residues. Between the trimmed V and J ends, which lost 4 bases and 5 bases, there was a span of 20 bases. CDR3 in DNA: TGCAGTGCTACCCGACGGAAGGGATGGAATTATGGCTACACCTTC. Its translation: CSATRRKGWNYGYTF.

At least ten counts were recorded for this clonotype. The V and J genes are TRBV3-1 and TRBJ1-1; 7 bases are shared with TRBD1. The CDR3 is made up of 14 amino acids. Germline V gives CDR1 LGHDT, CDR2 YNNKEL (reference sequence). Losses at the gene ends were 4 bases for V and 6 bases for J; bases not matched to a gene: 8. The CDR3 reads CASSPGTAGPEAFF. In DNA form, the CDR3 reads TGTGCCAGCAGCCCGGGGACAGCCGGACCTGAAGCTTTCTTT. Filled out from reference TRBV3-1 and TRBJ1-1, the complete variable domain reads DTAVSQTPKYLVTQMGNDKSIKCEQNLGHDTMYWYKQDSKKFLKIMFSYNNKELIINETVPNRFSPKSPDKAHLNLHINSLELGDSAVYFCASSPGTAGPEAFFGQGTRLTVV.

The sample holds many counts of this clonotype. The chain is built from TRBV7-2 and TRBJ1-5; tentatively, D is TRBD1 (5 bases). The CDR3 length is 16 residues. Germline lookup yields CDR1 SGHTA and CDR2 FQGNSA. The germline V and J ends were trimmed by 4 bases and 1 base, with 14 bases remaining between them. The chain's CDR3 is CASSSSYDRSNQPQHF. The CDR3 bases are TGTGCCAGCAGCTCATCTTACGACAGAAGCAATCAGCCCCAGCATTTT.

In its sample, this clonotype was seen many times. V usage is TRBV6-2 or TRBV6-3 and J usage is TRBJ2-1; a possible D gene is TRBD2 (5 bases). Trimming shortened V by 2 bases and J by 3 bases, and 5 bases separated the two germline ends. The CDR3 contains 13 residues. Germline V gene data show CDR1 as MNHEY and CDR2 as SVGEGT. The CDR3 coding sequence is TGTGCCAGCAGTTACCGGGACTACAATGAGCAGTTCTTC. As protein: CASSYRDYNEQFF.

V usage is TRBV12-3 or TRBV12-4 and J usage is TRBJ2-2; D might be TRBD1 (6 bases). V was trimmed by 6 bases and J by 1 base, leaving 15 bases between them. There are 16 residues in the CDR3. CDR3 nucleotides: TGTGCCAGCAGCCTATACAGGGTTCAGAACACCGGGGAGCTGTTTTTT. Residues: CASSLYRVQNTGELFF.

This clonotype was seen ten or more times. The chain couples TRBV10-3 to TRBJ2-7; a weak D match, TRBD1 (7 bases). The CDR3 is 12 amino acids. V was clipped by 11 bases and J by 2 bases, with 13 bases between them. Germline CDR1 and CDR2: ENHRY and SYGVKD. The CDR3, as DNA: TGTGCCGCCGGAGGGACAGCCTACGAGCAGTACTTC. It encodes CAAGGTAYEQYF.

The sample holds many counts of this clonotype. The chain carries TRBV7-3 and TRBJ1-6; no clear D gene. V lost 2 bases and J 11 bases, leaving 13 bases between the germline ends. Germline V gene data show CDR1 as SGHTA and CDR2 as FQGTGA. The CDR3 totals 14 residues. The CDR3 loop is CASSLVGYGTPLHF. The CDR3 region has the DNA TGTGCCAGCAGCTTAGTAGGTTACGGGACACCCCTCCACTTT.

This clonotype was observed a single time. The chain carries TRBV9 and TRBJ2-2; 10 bases agree with TRBD1. V dropped 3 bases and J dropped 5; count of bases not matched to a gene: 4. Germline loops: CDR1 SGDLS, CDR2 YYNGEE. This CDR3 is 15 amino acids long. The CDR3 protein is CASSAGTGETGELFF. Here the CDR3 DNA reads TGTGCCAGCAGCGCTGGGACAGGGGAAACCGGGGAGCTGTTTTTT.

This clonotype was counted a few times. CDR3 bases: TGTGCCATCGGTGGGACAGGGACCCTCGGGAATCAGCCCCAGCATTTT. It codes for CAIGGTGTLGNQPQHF. The V gene is TRBV10-3, the J gene TRBJ1-5; 9 bases align to TRBD1. The CDR3 sequence is 16 residues long. With V trimmed by 8 bases and J by 4 bases, 12 bases remained unmatched. Looked up from germline, CDR1 is ENHRY and CDR2 is SYGVKD.

In nucleotides, the CDR3 is TGTGCCAGCTGGCCAGACTCCTACAATGAGCAGTTCTTC. It translates to CASWPDSYNEQFF. This chain connects TRBV2 to TRBJ2-1, with D hard to call. Germline CDR1 reads SNHLY; CDR2 reads FYNNEI. With 8 bases removed from V and 0 bases from J, the gap between germline ends came to 8 bases. This CDR3 is built from 13 residues.

The chain uses TRBV7-8 and TRBJ1-6, with D tentatively TRBD1 (6 bases). CDR3 length: 18 residues. V was pared by 5 bases and J by 1 base, with 18 bases between. Germline V gene sequence: CDR1 SGHVS, CDR2 FQNEAQ. DNA of the CDR3: TGTGCCAGCAGCCCCGTCGGGGGGGCAGGTTCCTATAATTCACCCCTCCACTTT. It encodes CASSPVGGAGSYNSPLHF.

The chain has TRBV11-1 and TRBJ2-3; 9 nucleotides agree with TRBD2. CDR1 and CDR2 (germline): SGHAT, FQDESV (reference sequence). Trimming at V came to 5 bases and at J to 5 bases, leaving 8 bases not matched to a gene. There are 15 residues in the CDR3. The CDR3 spells CASSPGAGGKDTQYF. The CDR3 nucleotides read TGTGCCAGCAGCCCCGGAGCGGGGGGAAAAGATACGCAGTATTTT.

In its sample, this clonotype was seen many times. V and J are TRBV6-5 and TRBJ1-3; D not certain. CDR1 and CDR2 (germline): MNHEY, SVGAGI. V was trimmed by 8 bases and J by 0 bases, leaving 17 bases between them. CDR3 length: 16 residues. CDR3 sequence (DNA): TGTGCCAGCCGGCCCGATAGAGGACTCTCTGGAAACACCATATATTTT. Amino acids: CASRPDRGLSGNTIYF.

This clonotype was detected many times. The CDR3 coding sequence is TGCAGCGCTCGTCAGCTCAGTGGGACAGGGGCTTTCTTT. Translated, it gives CSARQLSGTGAFF. The rearrangement links TRBV29-1 to TRBJ1-1; 9 nucleotides line up with TRBD1. This CDR3 has 13 residues. The germline V gene has CDR1 SQVTM and CDR2 ANQGSEA. The V segment lost 7 bases and the J segment 11 bases; nucleotides outside the gene matches: 14.

Many counts were recorded for this clonotype. The chain combines TRBV21-1 with TRBJ1-2; TRBD1 reflects the table's D call only, with no check against the DNA. TRBV21-1 is designated a pseudogene. The length of the CDR3 is 15 residues. CDR3 sequence: CASSKVGASNYGYTF. Here the CDR3 DNA reads TGTGCCAGCAGCAAAGTTGGGGCAAGTAACTATGGCTACACCTTC.

The chain has TRBV9 and TRBJ2-1; 10 nucleotides line up with TRBD1. The junction had 13 bases not matched to a gene; V was cut back by 3 bases and J by 7 bases. The length of the CDR3 is 17 residues. Per the germline V gene, CDR1 is SGDLS and CDR2 is YYNGEE. The CDR3 coding sequence is TGTGCCAGCAGCGAAGCACCGGGACAGGGGTTAACGAATGAGCAGTTCTTC. It codes for CASSEAPGQGLTNEQFF. The entire variable domain, with the rest obtained from reference TRBV9 and TRBJ2-1, is as follows: DSGVTQTPKHLITATGQRVTLRCSPRSGDLSVYWYQQSLDQGLQFLIQYYNGEERAKGNILERFSAQQFPDLHSELNLSSLELGDSALYFCASSEAPGQGLTNEQFFGPGTRLTVL.

A remark on this clonotype: A junction end diverges from the germline sequence, so it may reflect a read error. The chain links TRBV5-1 to TRBJ2-3; a weak D match, TRBD2 (7 bases). The CDR3 is 17 residues long. Per the germline V gene, CDR1 is SGHRS and CDR2 is YFSETQ. CDR3 loop: CVSSPARGGRNTDTQYF. CDR3 DNA: TGCGTCAGCAGCCCGGCTCGCGGGGGCCGTAACACAGATACGCAGTATTTT.

V usage is TRBV12-3 or TRBV12-4 and J usage is TRBJ2-7; 10 bases fit TRBD2. The CDR3 runs 14 residues. With V trimmed by 5 bases and J by 6 bases, 7 bases remained unmatched. As DNA, the CDR3 is TGTGCCAGCAGTGGAAGCGGGGGGGCAGTCGAGCAGTACTTC. Protein sequence: CASSGSGGAVEQYF.

This clonotype was seen at least ten times. The chain employs TRBV10-3 and TRBJ1-2; D gene uncertain. Germline loops: CDR1 ENHRY, CDR2 SYGVKD. This CDR3 spans 13 amino acids. V was cut by 4 bases and J by 4 bases, with 10 bases left in between. As DNA, the CDR3 is TGTGCCATCAGTGGACCGATGGGCTATGGCTACACCTTC. Translating gives CAISGPMGYGYTF.

V is TRBV7-2 and J is TRBJ2-2; D is unresolved. The CDR3 sequence is 14 residues long. CDR1 and CDR2 (germline): SGHTA, FQGNSA. V dropped 5 bases and J dropped 5 bases, with 12 bases sitting between them. CDR3 in DNA: TGTGCCAGCAGCCCACGAACGAGGACCGGGGAGCTGTTTTTT. This translates into CASSPRTRTGELFF.

The chain couples TRBV7-9 to TRBJ2-3; no firm D call. The CDR3 spans 13 residues. V was cut by 5 bases and J by 6 bases, with 12 bases left in between. The germline CDR1 and CDR2 sequences are SEHNR and FQNEAQ (reference sequence). The CDR3 coding sequence is TGTGCCAGCAGCCGGACGGATGAGGATACGCAGTATTTT. Encoded protein: CASSRTDEDTQYF.

This clonotype was seen only a few times. At one of its ends the junction is not consistent with the germline gene, which may arise from a read error. V gene TRBV10-3 combines with J gene TRBJ1-2; 9 positions agree with TRBD1. Germline-derived CDR1 and CDR2 are ENHRY and SYGVKD. CDR3 size: 15 residues. CDR3 DNA sequence: TGTGCCATCAGTGTTAACAGGGGGCCGGCTAGTGGCGACACCTTC. It encodes CAISVNRGPASGDTF.

At least ten counts were recorded for this clonotype. The chain employs TRBV6-2 or TRBV6-3 and TRBJ1-1; D call uncertain. This CDR3 contains 14 residues. CDR1 is MNHEY, CDR2 SVGEGT, per germline. V dropped 6 bases and J dropped 1 base, with 12 bases sitting between them. As DNA, the CDR3 is TGTGCCAGCAGCCCTGGTAGTTGGAACACTGAAGCTTTCTTT. Its translation is CASSPGSWNTEAFF.

This clonotype was found many times. This chain uses TRBV6-2 or TRBV6-3 with TRBJ2-2, with 7 bases fitting TRBD2. The germline CDR1 and CDR2 sequences are MNHEY and SVGEGT. V lost 4 bases and J lost 4; bases outside the gene matches: 6. The CDR3 has 15 residues. CDR3 bases: TGTGCCAGCAGTTCCCTAGCGGAGACCACCGGGGAGCTGTTTTTT. Its protein product is CASSSLAETTGELFF.

This clonotype was observed a handful of times. CDR3 DNA: TGTGCCTGGAGTGGACGGATCAATCAGCCCCAGCATTTT. The encoded protein is CAWSGRINQPQHF. The genes are TRBV30 and TRBJ1-5; D ambiguous. Trimming stripped 1 base from V and 3 bases from J, with 7 bases between. This CDR3 has 13 amino acids. CDR1 and CDR2 from the germline V gene are GTSNPN and SVGIG (reference sequence).